Sequencing of this TCR beta chain was carried out in a study of blood T cell repertoires in COVID-19. Study summary: T cells, B-cell-depleted T cells, or PBMCs provided the cDNA or gDNA that served as material.

The germline gives CDR1 SGHNT, CDR2 YYREEE (reference sequence). The CDR3 runs to 15 residues. V lost 1 base and J lost 8; bases outside the gene matches: 9. Original processing notes: Estimation of nucleated cell counts relied on the amplification of reference gene primers. Method: immunoSEQ multiplex PCR; TCRdb's copy keeps in-frame clones and lacks some. V and J calls and clone size are those listed in that table; D and trimming were worked out from the DNA. Among approximately 200,000 clones listed, approximately 84% were seen once. The gene calls are TRBV5-4 and TRBJ1-2, with 9 bases matching TRBD1. This TCR was sampled from a man between 45 and 60 years old who had recovered from COVID-19. Sequencing used peripheral blood. In DNA form, the CDR3 reads TGTGCCAGCAGCTTGCCGGGACAGGGTATCTTAGGCTACACCTTC. Translating gives CASSLPGQGILGYTF.